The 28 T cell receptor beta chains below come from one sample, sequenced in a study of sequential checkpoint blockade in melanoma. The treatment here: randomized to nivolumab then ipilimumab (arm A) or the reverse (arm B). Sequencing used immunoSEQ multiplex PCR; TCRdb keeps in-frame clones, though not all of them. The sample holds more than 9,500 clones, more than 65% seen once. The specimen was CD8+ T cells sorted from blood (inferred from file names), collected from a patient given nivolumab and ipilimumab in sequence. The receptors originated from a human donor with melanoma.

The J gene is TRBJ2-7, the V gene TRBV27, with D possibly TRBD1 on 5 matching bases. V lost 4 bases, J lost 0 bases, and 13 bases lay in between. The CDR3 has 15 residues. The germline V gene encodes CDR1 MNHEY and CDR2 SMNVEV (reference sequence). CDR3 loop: CASSSKGSSSYEQYF. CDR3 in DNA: TGTGCCAGCAGTTCTAAGGGGTCGAGCTCCTACGAGCAGTACTTC.

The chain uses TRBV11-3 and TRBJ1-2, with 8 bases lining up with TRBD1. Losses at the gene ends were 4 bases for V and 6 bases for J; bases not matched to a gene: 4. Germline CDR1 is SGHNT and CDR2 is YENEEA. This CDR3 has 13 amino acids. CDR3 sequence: CASSYLTGDGYTF. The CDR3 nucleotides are TGTGCCAGCAGCTATCTGACAGGGGATGGCTACACCTTC. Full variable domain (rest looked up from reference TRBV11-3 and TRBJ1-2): EAGVVQSPRYKIIEKKQPVAFWCNPISGHNTLYWYLQNLGQGPELLIRYENEEAVDDSQLPKDRFSAERLKGVDSTLKIQPAELGDSAVYLCASSYLTGDGYTFGSGTRLTVV.

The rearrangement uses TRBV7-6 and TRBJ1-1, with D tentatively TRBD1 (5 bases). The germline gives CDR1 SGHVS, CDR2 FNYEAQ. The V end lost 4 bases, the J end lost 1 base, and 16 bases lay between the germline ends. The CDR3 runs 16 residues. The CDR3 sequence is CASSSRQGAKNTEAFF. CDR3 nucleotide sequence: TGTGCCAGCAGCTCGCGCCAAGGGGCCAAGAACACTGAAGCTTTCTTT.

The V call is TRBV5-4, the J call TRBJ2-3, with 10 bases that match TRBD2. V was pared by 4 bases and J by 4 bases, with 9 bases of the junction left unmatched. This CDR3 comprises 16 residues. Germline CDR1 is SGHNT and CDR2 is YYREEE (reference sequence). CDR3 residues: CASSGGLAGVSDTQYF. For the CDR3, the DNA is TGTGCCAGCAGCGGCGGTCTAGCGGGAGTATCAGATACGCAGTATTTT. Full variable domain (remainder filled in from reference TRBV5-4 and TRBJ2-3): ETGVTQSPTHLIKTRGQQVTLRCSSQSGHNTVSWYQQALGQGPQFIFQYYREEENGRGNFPPRFSGLQFPNYSSELNVNALELDDSALYLCASSGGLAGVSDTQYFGPGTRLTVL.

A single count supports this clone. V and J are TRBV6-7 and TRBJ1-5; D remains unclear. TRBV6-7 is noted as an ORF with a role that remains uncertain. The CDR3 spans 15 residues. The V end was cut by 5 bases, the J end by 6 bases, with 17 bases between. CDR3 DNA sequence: TGTGCCAGCAGTAAGTGGTTCAGTGAGGGTCAGCCCCAGCATTTT. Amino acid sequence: CASSKWFSEGQPQHF.

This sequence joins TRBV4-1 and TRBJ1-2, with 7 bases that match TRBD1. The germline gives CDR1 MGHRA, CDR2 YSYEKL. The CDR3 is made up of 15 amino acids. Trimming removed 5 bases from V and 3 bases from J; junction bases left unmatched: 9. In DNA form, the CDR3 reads TGCGCCAGCAGCTATACAGGGGTTGTCGACTATGGCTACACCTTC. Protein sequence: CASSYTGVVDYGYTF.

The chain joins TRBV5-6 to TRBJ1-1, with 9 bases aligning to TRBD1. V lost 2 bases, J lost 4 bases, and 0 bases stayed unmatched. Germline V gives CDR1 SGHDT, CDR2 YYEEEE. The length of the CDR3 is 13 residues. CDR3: CASSLQGATEAFF. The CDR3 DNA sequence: TGTGCCAGCAGCTTACAGGGGGCCACTGAAGCTTTCTTT.

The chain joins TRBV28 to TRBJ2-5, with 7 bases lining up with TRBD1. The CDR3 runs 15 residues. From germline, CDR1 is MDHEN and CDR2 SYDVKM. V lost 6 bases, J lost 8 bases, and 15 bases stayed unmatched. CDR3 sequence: CASRDRDSPTETQYF. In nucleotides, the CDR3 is TGTGCCAGCAGGGACCGGGACAGCCCAACCGAAACCCAGTACTTC.

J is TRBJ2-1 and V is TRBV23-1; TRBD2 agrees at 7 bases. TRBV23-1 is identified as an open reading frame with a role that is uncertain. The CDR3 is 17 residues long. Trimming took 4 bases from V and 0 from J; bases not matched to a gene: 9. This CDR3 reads CASSRLLAQSSYNEQFF. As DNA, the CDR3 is TGCGCCAGCAGTCGCCTACTAGCGCAGAGCTCCTACAATGAGCAGTTCTTC.

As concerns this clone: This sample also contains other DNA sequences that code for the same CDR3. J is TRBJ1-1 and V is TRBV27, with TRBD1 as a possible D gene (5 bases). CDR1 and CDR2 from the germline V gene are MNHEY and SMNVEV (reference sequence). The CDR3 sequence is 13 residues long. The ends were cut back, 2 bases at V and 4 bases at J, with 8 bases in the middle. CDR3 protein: CASSLQGSTEAFF. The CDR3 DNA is TGTGCCAGCAGTTTACAGGGTTCCACTGAAGCTTTCTTT.

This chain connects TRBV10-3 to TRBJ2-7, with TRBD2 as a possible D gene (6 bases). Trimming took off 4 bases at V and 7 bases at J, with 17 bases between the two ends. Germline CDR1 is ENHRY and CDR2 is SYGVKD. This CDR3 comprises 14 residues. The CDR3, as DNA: TGTGCCATCAGTGTCTCGGGAGATCCCCTGGAGCAGTACTTC. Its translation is CAISVSGDPLEQYF.

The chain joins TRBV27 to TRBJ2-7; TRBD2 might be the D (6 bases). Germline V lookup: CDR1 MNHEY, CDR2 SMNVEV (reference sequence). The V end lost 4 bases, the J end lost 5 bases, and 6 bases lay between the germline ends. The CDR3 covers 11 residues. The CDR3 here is CASSWGDEQYF. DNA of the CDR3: TGTGCCAGCAGTTGGGGGGACGAGCAGTACTTC.

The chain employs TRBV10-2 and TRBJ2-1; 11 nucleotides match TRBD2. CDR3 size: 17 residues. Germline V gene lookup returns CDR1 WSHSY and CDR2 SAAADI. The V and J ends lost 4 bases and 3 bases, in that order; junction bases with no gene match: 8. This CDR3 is CASSGYSGGEFYNEQFF. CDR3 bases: TGCGCCAGCAGTGGATATAGCGGGGGGGAATTCTACAATGAGCAGTTCTTC.

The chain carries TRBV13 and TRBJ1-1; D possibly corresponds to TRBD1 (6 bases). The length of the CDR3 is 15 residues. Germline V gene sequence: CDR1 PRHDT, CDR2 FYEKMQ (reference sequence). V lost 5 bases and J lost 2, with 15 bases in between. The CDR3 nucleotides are TGTGCCAGCAGCGTCCAACAGGGTTTCAACACTGAAGCTTTCTTT. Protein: CASSVQQGFNTEAFF.

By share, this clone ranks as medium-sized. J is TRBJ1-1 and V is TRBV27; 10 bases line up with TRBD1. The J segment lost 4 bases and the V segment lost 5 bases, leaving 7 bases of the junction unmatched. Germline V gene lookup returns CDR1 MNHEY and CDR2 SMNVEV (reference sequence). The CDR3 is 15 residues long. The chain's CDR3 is CASSTRQGASTEAFF. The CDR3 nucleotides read TGTGCCAGCAGTACCAGACAGGGGGCGAGCACTGAAGCTTTCTTT.

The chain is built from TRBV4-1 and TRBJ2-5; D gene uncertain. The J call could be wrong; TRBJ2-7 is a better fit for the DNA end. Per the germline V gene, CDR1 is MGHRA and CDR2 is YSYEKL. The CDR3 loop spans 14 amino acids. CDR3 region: CASSQESYSYEQYF. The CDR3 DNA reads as TGCGCCAGCAGCCAAGAATCGTACTCCTACGAGCAGTACTTC.

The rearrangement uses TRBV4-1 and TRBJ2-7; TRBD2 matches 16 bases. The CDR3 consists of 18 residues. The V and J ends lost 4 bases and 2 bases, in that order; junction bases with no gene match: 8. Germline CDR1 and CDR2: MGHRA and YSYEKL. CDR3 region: CASSPGTSGRGVPYEQYF. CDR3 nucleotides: TGCGCCAGCAGCCCGGGGACTAGCGGGAGGGGGGTCCCCTACGAGCAGTACTTC.

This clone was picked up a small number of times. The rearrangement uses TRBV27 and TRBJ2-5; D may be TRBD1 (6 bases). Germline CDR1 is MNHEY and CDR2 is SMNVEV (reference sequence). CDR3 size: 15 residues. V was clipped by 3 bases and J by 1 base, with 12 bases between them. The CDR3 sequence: CASSLLGQPQETQYF. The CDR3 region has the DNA TGTGCCAGCAGTTTGCTTGGACAGCCCCAAGAGACCCAGTACTTC.

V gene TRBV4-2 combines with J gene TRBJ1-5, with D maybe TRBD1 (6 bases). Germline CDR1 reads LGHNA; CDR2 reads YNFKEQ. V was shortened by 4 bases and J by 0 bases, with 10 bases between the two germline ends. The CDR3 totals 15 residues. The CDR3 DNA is TGTGCCAGCAGCCCGGGACAACATAGCAATCAGCCCCAGCATTTT. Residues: CASSPGQHSNQPQHF.

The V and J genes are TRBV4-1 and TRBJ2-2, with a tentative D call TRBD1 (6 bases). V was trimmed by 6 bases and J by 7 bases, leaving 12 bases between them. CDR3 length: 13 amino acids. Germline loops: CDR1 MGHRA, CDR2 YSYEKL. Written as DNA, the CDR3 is TGCGCCAGCAGGGATTCAGGGGTCGGGGAGCTGTTTTTT. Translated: CASRDSGVGELFF.

For the CDR3, the DNA is TGTGCCAGTAGTCCCCCGGGACTATCCTACAATGAGCAGTTCTTC. Translation gives CASSPPGLSYNEQFF. The chain has TRBV19 and TRBJ2-1, with 7 nucleotides matching TRBD2. V lost 5 bases to trimming and J lost 1 base; unmatched junction nucleotides: 5. Germline assignment: CDR1 LNHDA and CDR2 SQIVND (reference sequence). This CDR3 comprises 15 residues.

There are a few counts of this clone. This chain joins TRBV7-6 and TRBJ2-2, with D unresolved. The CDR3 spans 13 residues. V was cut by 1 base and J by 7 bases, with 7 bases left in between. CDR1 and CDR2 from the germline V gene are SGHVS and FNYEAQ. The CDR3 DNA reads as TGTGCCAGCAGCTTAGATAGTGGCGGGGAGCTGTTTTTT. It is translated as CASSLDSGGELFF.

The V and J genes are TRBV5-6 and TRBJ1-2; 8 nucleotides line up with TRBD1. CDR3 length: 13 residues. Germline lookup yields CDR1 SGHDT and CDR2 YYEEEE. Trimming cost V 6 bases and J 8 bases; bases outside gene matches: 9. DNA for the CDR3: TGTGCCAGCACCCTCAGGGGGCTGGAGGGCTACACCTTC. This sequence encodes CASTLRGLEGYTF.

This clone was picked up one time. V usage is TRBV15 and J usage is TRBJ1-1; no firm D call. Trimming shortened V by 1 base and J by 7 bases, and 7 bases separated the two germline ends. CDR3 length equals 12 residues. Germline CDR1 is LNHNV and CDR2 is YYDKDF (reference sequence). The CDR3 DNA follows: TGTGCCACCAGCAGAGCGAGCAATGAAGCTTTCTTT. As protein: CATSRASNEAFF.

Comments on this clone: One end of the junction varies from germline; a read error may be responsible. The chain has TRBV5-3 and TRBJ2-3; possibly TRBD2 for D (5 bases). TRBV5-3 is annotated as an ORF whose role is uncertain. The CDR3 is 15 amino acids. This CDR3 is CASSLAVASFDTQYF. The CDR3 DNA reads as TGTGCCAGCAGCTTGGCGGTCGCTAGCTTCGATACGCAGTATTTT.

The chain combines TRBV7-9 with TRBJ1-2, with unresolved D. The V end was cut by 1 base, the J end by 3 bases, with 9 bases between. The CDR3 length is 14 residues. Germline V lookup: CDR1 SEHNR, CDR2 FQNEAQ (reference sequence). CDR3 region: CASSLGYLYYGYTF. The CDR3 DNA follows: TGTGCCAGCAGCTTAGGATACCTATACTATGGCTACACCTTC.

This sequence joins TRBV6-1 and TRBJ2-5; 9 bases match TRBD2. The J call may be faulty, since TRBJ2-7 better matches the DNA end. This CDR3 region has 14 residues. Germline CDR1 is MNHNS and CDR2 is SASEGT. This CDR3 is CASSGRGGRYEQYF. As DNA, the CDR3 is TGTGCCAGCAGTGGGCGGGGGGGCCGCTACGAGCAGTACTTC.

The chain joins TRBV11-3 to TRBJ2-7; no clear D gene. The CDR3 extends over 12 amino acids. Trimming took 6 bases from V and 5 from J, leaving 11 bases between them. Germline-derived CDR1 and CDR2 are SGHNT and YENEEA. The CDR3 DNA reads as TGTGCCAGCAGTCGAGCTTCTCACGAGCAGTACTTC. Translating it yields CASSRASHEQYF.